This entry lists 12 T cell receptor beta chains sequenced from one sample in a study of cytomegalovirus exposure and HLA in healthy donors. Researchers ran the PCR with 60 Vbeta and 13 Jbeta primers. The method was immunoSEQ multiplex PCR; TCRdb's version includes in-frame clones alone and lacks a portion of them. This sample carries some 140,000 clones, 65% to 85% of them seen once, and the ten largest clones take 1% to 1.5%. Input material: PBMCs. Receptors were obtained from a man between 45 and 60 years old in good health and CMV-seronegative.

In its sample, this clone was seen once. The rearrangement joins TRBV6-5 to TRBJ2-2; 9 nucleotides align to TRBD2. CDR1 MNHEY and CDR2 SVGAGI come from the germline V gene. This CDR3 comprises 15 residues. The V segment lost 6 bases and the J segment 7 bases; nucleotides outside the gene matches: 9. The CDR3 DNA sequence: TGTGCCAGCAGGAGGAATAGCGGGAGTATCGGGGAGCTGTTTTTT. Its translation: CASRRNSGSIGELFF.

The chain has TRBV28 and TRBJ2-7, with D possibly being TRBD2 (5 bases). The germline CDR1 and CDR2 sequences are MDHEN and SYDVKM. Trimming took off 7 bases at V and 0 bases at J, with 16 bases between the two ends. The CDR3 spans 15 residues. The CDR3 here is CASTPGGPSSYEQYF. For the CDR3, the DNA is TGTGCCAGCACCCCAGGAGGTCCGAGCTCCTACGAGCAGTACTTC. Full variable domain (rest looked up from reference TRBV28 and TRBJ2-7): DVKVTQSSRYLVKRTGEKVFLECVQDMDHENMFWYRQDPGLGLRLIYFSYDVKMKEKGDIPEGYSVSREKKERFSLILESASTNQTSMYLCASTPGGPSSYEQYFGPGTRLTVT.

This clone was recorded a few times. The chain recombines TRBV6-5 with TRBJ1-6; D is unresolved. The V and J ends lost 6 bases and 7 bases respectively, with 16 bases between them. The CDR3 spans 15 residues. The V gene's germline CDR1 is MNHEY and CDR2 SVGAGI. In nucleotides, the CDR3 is TGTGCCAGCAGCCCCGAAGAGGGTCGGAATTCACCCCTCCACTTT. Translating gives CASSPEEGRNSPLHF.

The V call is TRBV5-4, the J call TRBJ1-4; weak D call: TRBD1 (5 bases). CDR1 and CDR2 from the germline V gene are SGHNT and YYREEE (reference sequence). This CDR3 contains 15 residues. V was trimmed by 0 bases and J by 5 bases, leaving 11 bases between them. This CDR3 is CASSLGGQGNEKLFF. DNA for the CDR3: TGTGCCAGCAGCTTGGGAGGCCAGGGAAATGAAAAACTGTTTTTT.

In DNA form, the CDR3 reads TGTGCCAGTTCCTTAACGGGCGGGGGCAGCTCCTACAATGAGCAGTTCTTC. Translation gives CASSLTGGGSSYNEQFF. V and J are TRBV27 and TRBJ2-1, with D tentatively TRBD2 (7 bases). The CDR3 runs 17 residues. Germline V gene sequence: CDR1 MNHEY, CDR2 SMNVEV (reference sequence). Trimming stripped 9 bases from V and 0 bases from J, with 21 bases between.

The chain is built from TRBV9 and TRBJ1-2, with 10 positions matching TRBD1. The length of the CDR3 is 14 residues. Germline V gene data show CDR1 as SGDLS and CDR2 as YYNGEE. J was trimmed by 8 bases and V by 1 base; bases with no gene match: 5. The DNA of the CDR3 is TGTGCCAGCAGCGTAACCGGGACAGGGGAAGGCTACACCTTC. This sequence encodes CASSVTGTGEGYTF.

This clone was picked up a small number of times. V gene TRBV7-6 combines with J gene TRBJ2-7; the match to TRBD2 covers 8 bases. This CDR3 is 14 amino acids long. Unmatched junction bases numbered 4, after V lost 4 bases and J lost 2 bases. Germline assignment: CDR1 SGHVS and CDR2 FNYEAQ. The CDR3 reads CASSSSGLAYEQYF. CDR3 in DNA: TGTGCCAGCAGCTCCTCGGGACTAGCCTACGAGCAGTACTTC.

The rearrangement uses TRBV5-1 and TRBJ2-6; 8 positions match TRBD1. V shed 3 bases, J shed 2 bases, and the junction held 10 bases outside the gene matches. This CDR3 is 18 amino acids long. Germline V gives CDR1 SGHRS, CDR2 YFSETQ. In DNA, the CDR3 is TGCGCCAGCAGCTCACTACAGGGGGGAGGACCTGGGGCCAACGTCCTGACTTTC. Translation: CASSSLQGGGPGANVLTF.

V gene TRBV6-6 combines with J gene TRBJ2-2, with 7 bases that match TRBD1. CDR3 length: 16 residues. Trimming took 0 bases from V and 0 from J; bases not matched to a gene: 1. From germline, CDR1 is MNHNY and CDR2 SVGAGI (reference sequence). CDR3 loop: CASSYSGGANTGELFF. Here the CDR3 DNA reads TGTGCCAGCAGTTACTCAGGGGGCGCGAACACCGGGGAGCTGTTTTTT.

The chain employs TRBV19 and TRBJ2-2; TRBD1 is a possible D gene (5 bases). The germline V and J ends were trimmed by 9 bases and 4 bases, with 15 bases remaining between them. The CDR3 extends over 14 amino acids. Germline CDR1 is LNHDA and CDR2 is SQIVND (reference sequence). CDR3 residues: CASRAGLGTGELFF. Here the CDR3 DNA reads TGTGCCAGCCGAGCAGGGTTGGGCACCGGGGAGCTGTTTTTT.

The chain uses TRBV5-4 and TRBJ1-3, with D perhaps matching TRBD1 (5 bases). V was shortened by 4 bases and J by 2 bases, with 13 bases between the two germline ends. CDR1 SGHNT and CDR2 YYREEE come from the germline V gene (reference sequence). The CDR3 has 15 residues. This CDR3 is CASSMRTPTGNTIYF. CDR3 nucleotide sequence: TGTGCCAGCAGCATGAGGACACCCACTGGAAACACCATATATTTT.

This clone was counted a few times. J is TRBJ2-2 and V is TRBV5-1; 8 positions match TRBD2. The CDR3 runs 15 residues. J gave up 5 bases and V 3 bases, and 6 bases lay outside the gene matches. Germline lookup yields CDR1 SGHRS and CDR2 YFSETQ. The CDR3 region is CASSSGRVQTGELFF. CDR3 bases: TGCGCCAGCAGCTCCGGGAGGGTGCAAACCGGGGAGCTGTTTTTT.